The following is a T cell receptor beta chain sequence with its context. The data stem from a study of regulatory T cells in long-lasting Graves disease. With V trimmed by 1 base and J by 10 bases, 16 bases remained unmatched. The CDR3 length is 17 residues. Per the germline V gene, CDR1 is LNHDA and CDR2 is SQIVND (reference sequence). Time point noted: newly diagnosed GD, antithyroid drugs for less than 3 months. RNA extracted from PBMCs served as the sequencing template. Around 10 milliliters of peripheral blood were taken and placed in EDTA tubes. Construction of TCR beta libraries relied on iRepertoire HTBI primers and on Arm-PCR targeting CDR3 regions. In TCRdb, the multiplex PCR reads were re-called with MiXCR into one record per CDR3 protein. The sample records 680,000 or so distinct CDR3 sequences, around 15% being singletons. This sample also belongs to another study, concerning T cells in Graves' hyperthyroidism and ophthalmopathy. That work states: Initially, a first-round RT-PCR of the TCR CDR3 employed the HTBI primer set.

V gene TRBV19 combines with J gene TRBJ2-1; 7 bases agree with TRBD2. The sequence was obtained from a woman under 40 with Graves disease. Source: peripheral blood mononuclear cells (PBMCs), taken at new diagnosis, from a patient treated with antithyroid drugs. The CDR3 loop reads CASSIGRETSRADEQFF. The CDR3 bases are TGTGCCAGTAGTATAGGGAGGGAGACTAGCAGGGCAGACGAGCAGTTCTTC.